These T cell receptor beta chains were read from a single sample in a study of regulatory T cells in long-lasting Graves disease. TCRdb analysed the multiplex PCR reads with MiXCR anew, one entry per CDR3 protein. In the table there are around 500,000 distinct CDR3 sequences, about 20% of which are singletons. The sample consisted of peripheral blood mononuclear cells (PBMCs), taken when the disease was refractory, from a patient treated with antithyroid drugs. These receptors all come from a female donor with Graves disease. Both conserved end residues are part of each CDR3. The order of the fields is V gene, J gene, CDR3 protein.

>TRBV6-1|TRBJ2-7
CASGAGVREQYF
>TRBV9|TRBJ2-2
CASSVGSGRNTGELFF
>TRBV30|TRBJ2-5
CAWNRGPQETQYF
>TRBV10-3|TRBJ2-7
CAISEPTGMGYEQYF
>TRBV20-1|TRBJ2-2
CSAYGPNTGELFF
>TRBV30|TRBJ1-2
CAWSGVDKAYGYTF
>TRBV28|TRBJ1-5
CASSKGARDNQPQHF
>TRBV3-1|TRBJ1-1
CASSQNPRTDTGAFF
>TRBV29-1|TRBJ2-5
CSVATGQLLETQYF
>TRBV20-1|TRBJ1-1
CSASPPGLGTEAFF
>TRBV5-6|TRBJ1-1
CASSLQIQTEAFF
>TRBV28|TRBJ2-1
CASSLMLAGPYNEQFF
>TRBV7-8|TRBJ1-1
CASSLAGPGPEAFF
>TRBV11-3|TRBJ1-3
CASRPGAGSGNTIYF
>TRBV7-6|TRBJ2-7
CASSQDGDAYEQYF
>TRBV30|TRBJ1-1
CAWADRGATEAFF
>TRBV29-1|TRBJ2-5
CSVEGLAGVETQYF
>TRBV19|TRBJ2-2
CASGVTSGFTGELFF
>TRBV13|TRBJ2-6
CASSPSWGQGANVLTF
>TRBV20-1|TRBJ2-7
CSTRSTASYEQYF
>TRBV19|TRBJ2-7
CASSTQVGPYEQYF
>TRBV28|TRBJ1-5
CASNLGTGRNQPQHF
>TRBV5-4|TRBJ2-7
CASSLTGREYYEQYF
>TRBV5-5|TRBJ1-4
CASSFRQGGEKLFF
>TRBV7-2|TRBJ1-2
CASSLIFEGPGYTF
>TRBV7-3|TRBJ2-7
CASSLTAFWYF